Listed here are 14 T cell receptor beta chains from one sample, sequenced in a study of blood T cell repertoires in COVID-19. Profiling relied on immunoSEQ multiplex PCR, and the TCRdb table lists in-frame clones only, not all of them. The table has more than 100,000 clones, roughly 80% seen once. The material sequenced was peripheral blood. All receptors derive from a woman in her 50s with acute or convalescent COVID-19.

This rearrangement joins TRBV10-3 to TRBJ2-6; the D gene is possibly TRBD1 (6 bases). Germline CDR1 and CDR2: ENHRY and SYGVKD. Trimming pared 6 bases from V and 0 bases from J, leaving 9 bases between. The CDR3 has 15 amino acids. The CDR3 DNA follows: TGTGCCATCAGCGGACAGAACTCTGGGGCCAACGTCCTGACTTTC. Its translation: CAISGQNSGANVLTF.

The CDR3 coding sequence is TGTGCCAGCAGACCCCGAGGAGGGACCACAGATACGCAGTATTTT. This sequence encodes CASRPRGGTTDTQYF. This chain uses TRBV6-5 with TRBJ2-3; D perhaps matches TRBD2 (6 bases). V lost 6 bases, J lost 2 bases, and 15 bases lay in between. Looked up from germline, CDR1 is MNHEY and CDR2 is SVGAGI. The CDR3 consists of 15 residues.

The chain couples TRBV6-5 to TRBJ1-5, with D unresolved. V was cut by 0 bases and J by 3 bases, with 12 bases left in between. This CDR3 is built from 16 residues. Per germline, CDR1 MNHEY and CDR2 SVGAGI. Here the CDR3 DNA reads TGTGCCAGCAGTTACTCGCCCCGATTAGCCAATCAGCCCCAGCATTTT. Translating it yields CASSYSPRLANQPQHF.

The chain uses TRBV12-5 and TRBJ1-5, with 7 bases that match TRBD1. Germline CDR1 and CDR2: LGHNT and FRNRAP. V dropped 1 base and J dropped 3; count of bases not matched to a gene: 6. The CDR3 consists of 16 residues. The DNA for the CDR3 is TGTGCTAGTGGTTTGGGACAGGGTACAGACAATCAGCCCCAGCATTTT. It is translated as CASGLGQGTDNQPQHF.

The chain uses TRBV12-5 and TRBJ2-7, with D possibly being TRBD2 (6 bases). Deletions cut 1 base from V and 2 bases from J, with 9 bases between. Germline CDR1 reads LGHNT; CDR2 reads FRNRAP. The CDR3 totals 14 residues. CDR3 in amino acids: CASGLGPGAYEQYF. The CDR3 coding sequence is TGTGCTAGTGGTTTGGGGCCGGGGGCCTACGAGCAGTACTTC.

V usage is TRBV6-5 and J usage is TRBJ2-2; TRBD1 matches 8 bases. The CDR3 totals 15 residues. Germline V gene lookup returns CDR1 MNHEY and CDR2 SVGAGI. The trim removed 7 bases at V and 7 bases at J, leaving 11 bases unmatched. CDR3 loop: CASITGTGDYGELFF. Written as DNA, the CDR3 is TGTGCCAGCATAACCGGGACAGGAGACTACGGGGAGCTGTTTTTT.

The rearrangement joins TRBV24-1 to TRBJ1-5, with 11 nucleotides matching TRBD1. Germline-derived CDR1 and CDR2 are KGHDR and SFDVKD. CDR3 length equals 15 residues. J was trimmed by 5 bases and V by 5 bases; bases with no gene match: 4. The CDR3 sequence: CATSARTGGDQPQHF. CDR3 nucleotides: TGTGCCACCAGTGCGCGGACAGGGGGCGATCAGCCCCAGCATTTT.

The rearrangement joins TRBV5-1 to TRBJ2-5; perhaps TRBD1 as D (6 bases). The CDR3 loop spans 13 amino acids. Germline V CDR1 and CDR2: SGHRS, YFSETQ. Trimming stripped 4 bases from V and 4 bases from J, with 11 bases between. CDR3 sequence (DNA): TGCGCCAGCAGCGGGGACAACCGAGAGACCCAGTACTTC. This gives the protein CASSGDNRETQYF.

The chain links TRBV18 to TRBJ1-3; a weak D match, TRBD1 (6 bases). This CDR3 is 13 amino acids long. CDR1 is KGHSH and CDR2 is LQKENI in the germline V gene. The germline V and J ends were trimmed by 4 bases and 4 bases, with 8 bases remaining between them. The CDR3 DNA follows: TGTGCCAGCTCACAAGACAGGGGAAACACCATATATTTT. Translated: CASSQDRGNTIYF.

This clone was observed a handful of times. The chain links TRBV19 to TRBJ1-5, with 10 bases that match TRBD1. The V segment lost 1 base and the J segment 6 bases; nucleotides outside the gene matches: 3. This CDR3 spans 15 amino acids. The germline CDR1 and CDR2 sequences are LNHDA and SQIVND (reference sequence). CDR3 in DNA: TGTGCCAGTAGTATAGGACAGGGGGCGGGTCAGCCCCAGCATTTT. Translating gives CASSIGQGAGQPQHF.

This clone turned up a few times. This chain links TRBV7-8 with TRBJ1-1; 9 bases fit TRBD1. The J segment lost 2 bases and the V segment lost 7 bases, leaving 14 bases of the junction unmatched. The CDR3 loop spans 17 amino acids. The germline V gene has CDR1 SGHVS and CDR2 FQNEAQ. The CDR3: CASNHRGRIRRNTEAFF. The CDR3 nucleotides read TGTGCCAGCAACCACAGGGGGCGGATTCGCCGAAACACTGAAGCTTTCTTT.

This clone was seen once. The CDR3 region is CASTTTGDTEAFF. As DNA, the CDR3 is TGTGCCAGCACCACTACAGGGGACACTGAAGCTTTCTTT. The gene calls are TRBV12-3 or TRBV12-4 and TRBJ1-1; 7 nucleotides agree with TRBD1. This CDR3 region has 13 residues. V dropped 7 bases and J dropped 3; count of bases not matched to a gene: 5.

The J gene is TRBJ1-1, the V gene TRBV29-1; TRBD1 matches at 7 bases. The CDR3 is 16 amino acids. CDR1 SQVTM and CDR2 ANQGSEA come from the germline V gene. V trimming: 4 bases; J trimming: 1 base; junction bases outside the gene matches: 12. CDR3 coding DNA: TGCAGCGTTGGACTACAGGGGTCAGGAAAGAACACTGAAGCTTTCTTT. This sequence encodes CSVGLQGSGKNTEAFF.

V gene TRBV6-1 combines with J gene TRBJ1-3; 10 nucleotides line up with TRBD1. The CDR3 covers 17 residues. Germline CDR1 is MNHNS and CDR2 is SASEGT. V trimming: 6 bases; J trimming: 0 bases; junction bases outside the gene matches: 8. The CDR3 protein is CASRESGQGFSGNTIYF. The CDR3 DNA reads as TGTGCCAGCAGGGAATCGGGACAGGGGTTCTCTGGAAACACCATATATTTT.